This T cell receptor beta chain was identified during a study of T cells in Graves' hyperthyroidism and ophthalmopathy. Study overall: Initial diagnosis, before any treatment, was when peripheral blood was collected. Study conclusions and caveats: Separation of ophthalmopathy from stable hyperthyroidism was achieved by a 13 V-J model.

This clonotype was detected many times. The antigen remains unidentified. Amplification of TCR beta CDR3 regions used RNA as the template. HTBI primers drove first-round RT-PCR of the TCR CDR3. TCRdb re-called the multiplex PCR reads through MiXCR, storing one row per CDR3 protein. The sample holds about 700,000 distinct CDR3 sequences, 14% seen once. Any patient presenting with uncontrolled infection, other autoimmune disease, pregnancy or lactation was left out. Together with thyroid ultrasound, orbital computed tomography, serum thyroxine and TRAb, clinical symptoms were used for diagnoses. The source is a woman aged 18-35 years with Graves' hyperthyroidism. The sample was blood.

CDR3 protein: CASTIAGFTDTQYF. CDR3 in DNA: TGTGCCAGCACCATAGCGGGATTCACAGATACGCAGTATTTT. V gene TRBV12-3 or TRBV12-4 combines with J gene TRBJ2-3, with 8 bases identical to TRBD2. This CDR3 has 14 residues. V gave up 7 bases and J gave up 2 bases; unmatched junction bases: 5.